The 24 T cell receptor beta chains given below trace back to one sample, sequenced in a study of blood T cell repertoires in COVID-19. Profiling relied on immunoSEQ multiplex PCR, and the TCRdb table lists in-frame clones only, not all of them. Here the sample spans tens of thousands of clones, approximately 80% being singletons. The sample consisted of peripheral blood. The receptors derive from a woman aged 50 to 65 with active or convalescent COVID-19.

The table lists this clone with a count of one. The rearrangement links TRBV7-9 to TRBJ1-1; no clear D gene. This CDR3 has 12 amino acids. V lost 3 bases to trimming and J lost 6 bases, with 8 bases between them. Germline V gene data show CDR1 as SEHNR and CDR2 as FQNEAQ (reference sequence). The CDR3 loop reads CASSFLDAEAFF. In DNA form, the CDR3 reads TGTGCCAGCAGCTTCCTAGACGCTGAAGCTTTCTTT.

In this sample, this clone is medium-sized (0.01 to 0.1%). CDR3 bases: TGTGCCAGCAGTCCTCGGCAGGGTTCGGAGACCCAGTACTTC. Translation gives CASSPRQGSETQYF. The V and J genes are TRBV27 and TRBJ2-5, with D perhaps TRBD1 (5 bases). Germline V lookup: CDR1 MNHEY, CDR2 SMNVEV (reference sequence). The CDR3 consists of 14 residues. Trimming stripped 5 bases from V and 5 bases from J, with 15 bases between.

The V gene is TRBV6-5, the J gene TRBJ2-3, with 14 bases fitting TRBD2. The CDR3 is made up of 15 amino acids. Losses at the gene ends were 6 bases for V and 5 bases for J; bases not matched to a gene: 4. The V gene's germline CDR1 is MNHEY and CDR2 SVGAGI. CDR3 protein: CASRGTSGSLDTQYF. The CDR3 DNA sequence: TGTGCCAGCAGGGGGACTAGCGGGAGTTTAGATACGCAGTATTTT.

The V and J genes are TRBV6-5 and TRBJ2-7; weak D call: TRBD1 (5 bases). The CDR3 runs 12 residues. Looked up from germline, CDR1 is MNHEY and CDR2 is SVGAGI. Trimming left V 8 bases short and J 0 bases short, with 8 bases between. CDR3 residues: CASWTLSYEQYF. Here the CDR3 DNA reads TGTGCCAGCTGGACACTCTCCTACGAGCAGTACTTC.

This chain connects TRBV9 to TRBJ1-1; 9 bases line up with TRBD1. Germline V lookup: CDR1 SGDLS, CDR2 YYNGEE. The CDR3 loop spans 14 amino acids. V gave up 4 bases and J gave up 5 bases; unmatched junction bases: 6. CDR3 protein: CASSWTGDRTEAFF. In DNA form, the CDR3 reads TGTGCCAGCAGCTGGACAGGGGATCGGACTGAAGCTTTCTTT.

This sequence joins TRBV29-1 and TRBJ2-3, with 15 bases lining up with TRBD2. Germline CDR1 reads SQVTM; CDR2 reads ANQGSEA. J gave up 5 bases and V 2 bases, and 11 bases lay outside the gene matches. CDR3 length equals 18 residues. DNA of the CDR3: TGCAGCGTTGAAAAGGGGGACTGGACTAGCGGGAGGGGAGATACGCAGTATTTT. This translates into CSVEKGDWTSGRGDTQYF.

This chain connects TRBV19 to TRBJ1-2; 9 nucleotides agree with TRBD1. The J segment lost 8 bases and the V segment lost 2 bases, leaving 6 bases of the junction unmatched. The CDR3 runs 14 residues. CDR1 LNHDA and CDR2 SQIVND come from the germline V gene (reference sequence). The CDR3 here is CASSIRGQGGGYTF. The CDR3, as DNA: TGTGCCAGTAGTATAAGGGGACAGGGCGGCGGCTACACCTTC. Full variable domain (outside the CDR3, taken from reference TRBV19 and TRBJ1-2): DGGITQSPKYLFRKEGQNVTLSCEQNLNHDAMYWYRQDPGQGLRLIYYSQIVNDFQKGDIAEGYSVSREKKESFPLTVTSAQKNPTAFYLCASSIRGQGGGYTFGSGTRLTVV.

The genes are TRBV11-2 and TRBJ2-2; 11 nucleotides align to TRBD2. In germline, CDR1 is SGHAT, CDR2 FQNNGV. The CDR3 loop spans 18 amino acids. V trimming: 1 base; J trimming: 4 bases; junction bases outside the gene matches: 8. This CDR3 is CASSLGGLAGHLTGELFF. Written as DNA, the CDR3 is TGTGCCAGCAGCTTAGGAGGACTAGCGGGCCACCTCACCGGGGAGCTGTTTTTT.

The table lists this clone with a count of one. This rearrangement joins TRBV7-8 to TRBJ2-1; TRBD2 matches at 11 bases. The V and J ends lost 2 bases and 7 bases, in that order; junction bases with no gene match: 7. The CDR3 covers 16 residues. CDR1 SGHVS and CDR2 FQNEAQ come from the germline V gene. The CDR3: CASSLPGLAVQNEQFF. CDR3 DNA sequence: TGTGCCAGCAGCTTACCGGGACTAGCGGTCCAAAATGAGCAGTTCTTC.

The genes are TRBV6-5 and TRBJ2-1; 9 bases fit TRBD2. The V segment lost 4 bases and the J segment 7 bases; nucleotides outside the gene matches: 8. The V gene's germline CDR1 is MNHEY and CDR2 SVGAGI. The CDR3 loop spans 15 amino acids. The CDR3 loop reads CASSSEREVINEQFF. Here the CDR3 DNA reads TGTGCCAGCAGTTCTGAGCGGGAGGTGATTAATGAGCAGTTCTTC.

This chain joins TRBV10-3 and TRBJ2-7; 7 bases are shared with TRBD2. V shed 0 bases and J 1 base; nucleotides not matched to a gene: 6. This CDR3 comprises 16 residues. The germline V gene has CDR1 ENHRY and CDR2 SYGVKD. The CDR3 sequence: CAISESHGLGSYEQYF. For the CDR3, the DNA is TGTGCCATCAGTGAGTCGCATGGACTAGGGTCCTACGAGCAGTACTTC.

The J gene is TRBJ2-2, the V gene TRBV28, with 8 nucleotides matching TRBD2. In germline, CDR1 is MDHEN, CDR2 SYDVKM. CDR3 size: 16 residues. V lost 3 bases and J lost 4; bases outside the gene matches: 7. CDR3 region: CASSFPAGVGTGELFF. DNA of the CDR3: TGTGCCAGCAGTTTCCCAGCGGGAGTAGGCACCGGGGAGCTGTTTTTT.

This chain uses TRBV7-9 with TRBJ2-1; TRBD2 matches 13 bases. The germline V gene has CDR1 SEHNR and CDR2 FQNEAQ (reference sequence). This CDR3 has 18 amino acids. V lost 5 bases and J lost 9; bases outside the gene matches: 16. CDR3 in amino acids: CASSPGSTGLAGVGEQFF. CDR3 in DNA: TGTGCCAGCAGCCCAGGATCCACCGGACTAGCGGGAGTTGGTGAGCAGTTCTTC.

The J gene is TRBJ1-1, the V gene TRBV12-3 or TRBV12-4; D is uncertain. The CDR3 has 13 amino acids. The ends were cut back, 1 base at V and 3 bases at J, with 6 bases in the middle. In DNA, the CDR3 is TGTGCCAGCAGTTTAGGAAGCCACACTGAAGCTTTCTTT. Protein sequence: CASSLGSHTEAFF.

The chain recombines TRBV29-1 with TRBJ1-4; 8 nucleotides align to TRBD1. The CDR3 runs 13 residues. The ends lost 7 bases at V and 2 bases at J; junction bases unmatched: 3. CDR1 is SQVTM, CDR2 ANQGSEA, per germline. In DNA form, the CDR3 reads TGCAGCGCCGGACAGGGCACTAATGAAAAACTGTTTTTT. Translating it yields CSAGQGTNEKLFF.

The DNA for the CDR3 is TGTGCCAGTCGGGACAGGCGGAGAGAGACCCAGTACTTC. Its protein is CASRDRRRETQYF. V is TRBV19 and J is TRBJ2-5; 8 bases fit TRBD1. J lost 4 bases, V lost 8 bases, and 6 bases had no gene match. This CDR3 has 13 amino acids. Germline values: CDR1 LNHDA, CDR2 SQIVND (reference sequence).

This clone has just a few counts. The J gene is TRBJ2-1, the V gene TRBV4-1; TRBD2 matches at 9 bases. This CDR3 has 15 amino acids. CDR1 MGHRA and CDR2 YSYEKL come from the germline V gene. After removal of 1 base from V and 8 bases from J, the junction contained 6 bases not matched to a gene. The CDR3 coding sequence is TGCGCCAGCAGCCAAGGGACTAGCGTGTGGGATGAGCAGTTCTTC. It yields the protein CASSQGTSVWDEQFF.

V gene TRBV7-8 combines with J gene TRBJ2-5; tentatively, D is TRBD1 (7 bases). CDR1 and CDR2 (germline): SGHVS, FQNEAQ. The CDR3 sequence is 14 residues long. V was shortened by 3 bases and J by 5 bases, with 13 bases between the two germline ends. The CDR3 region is CASSFLPGGETQYF. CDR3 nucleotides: TGTGCCAGCAGCTTTTTACCAGGGGGGGAGACCCAGTACTTC.

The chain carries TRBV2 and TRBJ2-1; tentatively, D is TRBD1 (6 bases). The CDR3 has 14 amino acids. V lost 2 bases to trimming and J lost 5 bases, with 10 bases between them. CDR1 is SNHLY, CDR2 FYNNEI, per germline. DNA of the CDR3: TGTGCCAGCAGTGAAAACGGACAGAACAATGAGCAGTTCTTC. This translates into CASSENGQNNEQFF.

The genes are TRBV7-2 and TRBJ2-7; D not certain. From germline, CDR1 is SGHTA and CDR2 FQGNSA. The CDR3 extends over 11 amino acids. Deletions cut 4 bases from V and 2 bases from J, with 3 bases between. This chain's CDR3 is CASSSAYEQYF. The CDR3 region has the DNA TGTGCCAGCAGCTCGGCCTACGAGCAGTACTTC.

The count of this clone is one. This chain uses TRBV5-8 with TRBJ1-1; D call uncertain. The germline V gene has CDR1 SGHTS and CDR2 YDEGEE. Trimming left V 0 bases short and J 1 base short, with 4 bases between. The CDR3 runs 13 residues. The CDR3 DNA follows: TGTGCCAGCAGCTTGGAACAGAACACTGAAGCTTTCTTT. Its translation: CASSLEQNTEAFF.

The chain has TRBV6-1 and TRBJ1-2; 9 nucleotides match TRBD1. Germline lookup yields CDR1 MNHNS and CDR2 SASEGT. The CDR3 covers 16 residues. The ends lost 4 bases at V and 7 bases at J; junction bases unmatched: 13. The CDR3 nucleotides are TGTGCCAGCAGTGCCCCCGGGACAGGGAGTTGGAGTGGCTACACCTTC. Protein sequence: CASSAPGTGSWSGYTF.

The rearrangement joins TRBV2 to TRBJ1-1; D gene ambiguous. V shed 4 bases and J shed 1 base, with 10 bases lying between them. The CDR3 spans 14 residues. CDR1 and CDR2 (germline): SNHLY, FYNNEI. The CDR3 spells CASSAREGNTEAFF. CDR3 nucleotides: TGTGCCAGCAGTGCACGCGAGGGGAACACTGAAGCTTTCTTT.

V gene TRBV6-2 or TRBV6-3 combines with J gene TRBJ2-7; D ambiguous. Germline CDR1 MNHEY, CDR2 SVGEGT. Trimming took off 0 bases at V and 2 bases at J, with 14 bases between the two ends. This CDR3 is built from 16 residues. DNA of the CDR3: TGTGCCAGCAGTTACTCGGAGAACACGCCCCCCTACGAGCAGTACTTC. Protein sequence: CASSYSENTPPYEQYF.